The 16 T cell receptor beta chains listed next were all sequenced from one sample in a study of T cell repertoires in cytomegalovirus infection. TCRdb called the reads again in MiXCR, with one record for every CDR3 protein. The table shows 900,000 to 950,000 distinct CDR3 sequences, with about 33% occurring only once. These TCRs' antigens remain unknown. The sequencing here drew on cultured CD8+ T cells from PBMCs, taken from culture after CMV antigen stimulation. The receptors were sampled from a human donor in good health (CMV status not recorded). Some clones in this sample may be carry-over from other donors' samples.

Comment on this clonotype: The junction shows a germline mismatch at one end, possibly a read error. V and J are TRBV6-2 or TRBV6-3 and TRBJ2-1; perhaps TRBD1 as D (6 bases). This CDR3 comprises 13 residues. Germline CDR1 MNHEY, CDR2 SVGEGT. The CDR3 bases are TGTGTCAGCAACCTAGGGCCAGGACAGGAGCAGTTCTTC. Protein sequence: CVSNLGPGQEQFF.

The CDR3 reads CASSSPRTYYEQYV. CDR3 nucleotides: TGTGCCAGCAGCTCCCCGAGGACTTACTACGAGCAGTACGTC. The rearrangement links TRBV7-9 to TRBJ2-7; tentatively, D is TRBD2 (5 bases). From germline, CDR1 is SEHNR and CDR2 FQNEAQ (reference sequence). V dropped 4 bases and J dropped 3 bases, with 13 bases sitting between them. The CDR3 has 14 amino acids.

This clonotype appeared a few times. J is TRBJ1-4 and V is TRBV12-3 or TRBV12-4; D is ambiguous. The CDR3 runs 16 residues. The ends were cut back, 4 bases at V and 0 bases at J, with 12 bases in the middle. As DNA, the CDR3 is TGTGCCAGCAGTTCCACAGTCTCATCAACTAATGAAAAACTGTTTTTT. This encodes CASSSTVSSTNEKLFF.

This clonotype has at least ten counts. The chain employs TRBV10-2 and TRBJ1-5; no firm D call. Germline values: CDR1 WSHSY, CDR2 SAAADI. Trimming took off 0 bases at V and 6 bases at J, with 9 bases between the two ends. This CDR3 has 14 amino acids. In DNA, the CDR3 is TGCGCCAGCAGTGAGTCTCGAGGAGCTCAGCCCCAGCATTTT. Its translation: CASSESRGAQPQHF.

In its sample, this clonotype was seen a few times. The chain combines TRBV6-5 with TRBJ2-1; 13 nucleotides agree with TRBD2. After removal of 4 bases from V and 8 bases from J, the junction contained 8 bases not matched to a gene. This CDR3 contains 16 residues. From germline, CDR1 is MNHEY and CDR2 SVGAGI. For the CDR3, the DNA is TGTGCCAGCAGTTTCACCGGGACTAGCGGGGACTATGAGCAGTTCTTC. Translated: CASSFTGTSGDYEQFF.

CDR3 DNA sequence: TGTGCTAGTGGGGAACTTAACTATGGCTACACCTTC. Translation: CASGELNYGYTF. The chain is built from TRBV12-5 and TRBJ1-2, with D hard to call. V lost 6 bases and J 1 base, leaving 6 bases between the germline ends. CDR3 length equals 12 residues. Germline V gene data show CDR1 as LGHNT and CDR2 as FRNRAP.

The V and J genes are TRBV7-9 and TRBJ1-5, with D uncertain. The germline CDR1 and CDR2 sequences are SEHNR and FQNEAQ (reference sequence). Trimming left V 4 bases short and J 2 bases short, with 12 bases between. The CDR3 sequence is 15 residues long. CDR3 sequence: CASSSSNTGNQPQHF. CDR3 DNA sequence: TGTGCCAGCAGCTCCTCTAACACCGGCAATCAGCCCCAGCATTTT.

There are a few counts of this clonotype. V is TRBV27 and J is TRBJ2-7; perhaps TRBD2 as D (6 bases). The CDR3 runs 14 residues. Trimming took 2 bases from V and 4 from J, leaving 12 bases between them. Germline CDR1 reads MNHEY; CDR2 reads SMNVEV (reference sequence). The DNA for the CDR3 is TGTGCCAGCAGTTTAAGGGCGGAGGGTTACGAGCAGTACGTC. This gives the protein CASSLRAEGYEQYV.

This clonotype was detected a few times. The V call is TRBV11-2, the J call TRBJ2-1, with 8 positions matching TRBD1. Germline V gene lookup returns CDR1 SGHAT and CDR2 FQNNGV. This CDR3 region has 17 residues. Trimming removed 0 bases from V and 8 bases from J; junction bases left unmatched: 12. CDR3 coding DNA: TGTGCCAGCAGCTTAGAGGCCCGGACAGGGCCCGGGCATGAGCAGTTCTTC. Its translation: CASSLEARTGPGHEQFF.

V and J are TRBV5-5 and TRBJ1-5; D is uncertain. The V gene's germline CDR1 is SGHKS and CDR2 YYEKEE (reference sequence). The CDR3 runs 18 residues. V was shortened by 2 bases and J by 3 bases, with 21 bases between the two germline ends. CDR3 protein: CASSFRESRLGSNQPQHF. The CDR3 DNA reads TGTGCCAGCAGCTTCCGCGAGTCCCGATTGGGCTCCAATCAGCCCCAGCATTTT.

This clonotype appeared a few times. The chain is built from TRBV24-1 and TRBJ2-2; weak D call: TRBD1 (6 bases). V lost 6 bases and J 1 base, leaving 8 bases between the germline ends. The CDR3 covers 14 residues. The germline CDR1 and CDR2 sequences are KGHDR and SFDVKD. CDR3 in DNA: TGTGCCACCAGTTCGGACAGGAACACCGGGGAGCTGTTTTTT. Encoded protein: CATSSDRNTGELFF.

The chain uses TRBV15 and TRBJ1-5; 8 bases map to TRBD1. The trim removed 5 bases at V and 6 bases at J, leaving 9 bases unmatched. Germline CDR1 reads LNHNV; CDR2 reads YYDKDF (reference sequence). CDR3 length equals 15 residues. The CDR3 nucleotides are TGTGCCACCAGCTCCCACCGGACAGGGCGTCAGCCCCAGCATTTT. Its translation is CATSSHRTGRQPQHF.

The V call is TRBV14, the J call TRBJ2-5; TRBD2 aligns across 7 bases. The CDR3 has 17 amino acids. Germline V gene data show CDR1 as SGHDN and CDR2 as FVKESK. Germline trimming cut 6 bases from V and 4 bases from J; bases unmatched to any gene: 17. CDR3 in amino acids: CASSKVSRAGRGETQYF. The CDR3 DNA reads TGTGCCAGCAGTAAAGTCAGCCGTGCAGGGAGGGGAGAGACCCAGTACTTC.

The V call is TRBV6-4, the J call TRBJ2-7; TRBD1 agrees at 12 bases. Germline CDR1 MRHNA, CDR2 SNTAGT. V shed 4 bases, J shed 4 bases, and the junction held 11 bases outside the gene matches. The CDR3 runs to 17 residues. The CDR3 DNA reads as TGTGCCAGCAGTGGGGACAGGGGGCTCCTCGCGCCTTACGAGCAGTACGTC. It yields the protein CASSGDRGLLAPYEQYV.

This clonotype occurred many times. This chain joins TRBV7-9 and TRBJ1-5; D unresolved. The length of the CDR3 is 13 residues. Trimming shortened V by 5 bases and J by 2 bases, and 7 bases separated the two germline ends. Germline CDR1 is SEHNR and CDR2 is FQNEAQ (reference sequence). For the CDR3, the DNA is TGTGCCAGCAGCCGCTGGGGCAATCAGCCCCAGCATTTT. This gives the protein CASSRWGNQPQHF.

Only a few counts were recorded for this clonotype. The J gene is TRBJ1-1, the V gene TRBV12-3 or TRBV12-4; D is unclear. With 3 bases removed from V and 4 bases from J, the gap between germline ends came to 18 bases. This CDR3 is 16 amino acids long. CDR3 coding DNA: TGTGCCAGCAGTTTTGTCGTCGGGGTCGTTGGCACTGAAGCTTTCTTT. This encodes CASSFVVGVVGTEAFF.